A selection of T cell receptor beta chains follows, all from one sample in a study of CD8+ T cells in alopecia areata. Sequencing was performed with immunoSEQ multiplex PCR; in TCRdb, only in-frame clones are kept and a portion is missing. The sample contains 120,000 to 150,000 clones, roughly 48% of which appear only once. Sequenced input: CD4+ T cells sorted from blood. These receptors originate from a human donor with alopecia areata. Each CDR3 is given with its conserved first and last residue. The D gene is left open where the match is weak.

D gene	V gene	J gene	CDR3 protein
-	TRBV7-2	TRBJ2-1	CASSINSGSYNEQFF
-	TRBV6-5	TRBJ2-7	CASRGLSYEQYF
-	TRBV28	TRBJ2-1	CASTTSVYEQFF
-	TRBV29-1	TRBJ2-3	CSGIRVPHTDTQYF
-	TRBV5-1	TRBJ2-7	CASSLDAGVYEQYF
-	TRBV7-2	TRBJ2-3	CASSLGPSTDTQYF
-	TRBV27	TRBJ2-7	CASSTLFKPYEQYF
TRBD1	TRBV29-1	TRBJ2-1	CSARDRPLAEQFF
-	TRBV7-9	TRBJ2-1	CASSHLRLGGEQFF
TRBD1	TRBV29-1	TRBJ1-4	CSVTGGGEKLFF
TRBD1	TRBV5-1	TRBJ2-5	CASSTSGGRQETQYF
-	TRBV7-8	TRBJ2-1	CASSLAPNNEQFF
-	TRBV7-2	TRBJ1-2	CASSEGDYGYTF
-	TRBV28	TRBJ2-1	CASSLFSSHNEQFF
-	TRBV5-1	TRBJ1-1	CASSLVGLRMNTEAFF
-	TRBV7-3	TRBJ2-1	CASSSTGETGEQFF
-	TRBV19	TRBJ2-2	CASSFGLRGTGELFF
-	TRBV7-2	TRBJ2-3	CASSSSPDTQYF
-	TRBV2	TRBJ1-2	CASSAGTYYGYTF
-	TRBV29-1	TRBJ2-5	CSVGTVQETQYF
-	TRBV27	TRBJ1-5	CASSHGHGAEHF
-	TRBV27	TRBJ2-1	CAAGQYEQFF
TRBD1	TRBV29-1	TRBJ2-1	CSARQGLDEQFF
-	TRBV5-1	TRBJ2-7	CASSPEDTRVDEQYF
-	TRBV19	TRBJ2-2	CASSIVSGTGELFF
TRBD1	TRBV29-1	TRBJ2-7	CSVYRGQEQYF
-	TRBV28	TRBJ2-3	CASRRSGTSTDTQYF
-	TRBV30	TRBJ2-1	CAWFRDSGDEQFF
-	TRBV2	TRBJ1-5	CASSDDDQPQHF
-	TRBV2	TRBJ2-4	CASNSTGLAKNIQYF
-	TRBV7-3	TRBJ2-5	CASSTGGWETQYF
-	TRBV7-2	TRBJ1-1	CASSLAGANTEAFF
TRBD2	TRBV5-1	TRBJ2-1	CASSHKTSGRLDEQFF
TRBD1	TRBV14	TRBJ1-2	CASSQEPRTGYGYTF
TRBD2	TRBV5-1	TRBJ2-3	CASSGTSGSADTQYF
TRBD1	TRBV29-1	TRBJ1-5	CSVLTGLNQPQHF